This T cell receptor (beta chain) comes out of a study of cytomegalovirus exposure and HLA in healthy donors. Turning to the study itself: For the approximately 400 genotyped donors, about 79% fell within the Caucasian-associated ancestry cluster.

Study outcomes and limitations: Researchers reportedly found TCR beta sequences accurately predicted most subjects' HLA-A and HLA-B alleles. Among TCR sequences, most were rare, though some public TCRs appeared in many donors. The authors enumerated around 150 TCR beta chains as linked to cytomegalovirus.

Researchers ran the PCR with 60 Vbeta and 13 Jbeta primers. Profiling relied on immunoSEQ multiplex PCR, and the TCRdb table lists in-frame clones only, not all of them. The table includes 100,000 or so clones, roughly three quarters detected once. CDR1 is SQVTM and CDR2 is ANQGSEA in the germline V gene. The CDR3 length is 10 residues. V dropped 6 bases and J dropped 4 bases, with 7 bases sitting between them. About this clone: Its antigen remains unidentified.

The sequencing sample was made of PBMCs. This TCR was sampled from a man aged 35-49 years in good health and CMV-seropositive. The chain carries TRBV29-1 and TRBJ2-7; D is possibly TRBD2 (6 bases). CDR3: CSVGGYEQYF. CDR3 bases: TGCAGCGTCGGGGGTTACGAGCAGTACTTC.